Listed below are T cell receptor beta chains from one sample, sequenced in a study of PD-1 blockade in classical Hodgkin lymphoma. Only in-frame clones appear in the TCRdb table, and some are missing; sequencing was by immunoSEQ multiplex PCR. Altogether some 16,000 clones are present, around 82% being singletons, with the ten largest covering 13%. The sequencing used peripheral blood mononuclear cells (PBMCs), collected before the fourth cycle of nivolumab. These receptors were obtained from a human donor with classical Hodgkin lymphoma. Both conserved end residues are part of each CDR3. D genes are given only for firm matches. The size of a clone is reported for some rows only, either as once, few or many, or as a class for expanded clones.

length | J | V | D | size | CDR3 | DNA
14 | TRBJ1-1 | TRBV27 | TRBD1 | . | CASSLDRLNTEAFF | TGTGCCAGCAGTTTGGACAGGTTGAACACTGAAGCTTTCTTT
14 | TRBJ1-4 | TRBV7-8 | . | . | CASSFTLANEKLFF | TGTGCCAGCAGCTTTACGTTGGCTAATGAAAAACTGTTTTTT
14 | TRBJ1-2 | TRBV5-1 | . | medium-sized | CASSLEWMTSGYTF | TGCGCCAGCAGCTTGGAATGGATGACTAGCGGCTACACCTTC
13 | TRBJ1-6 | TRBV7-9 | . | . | CASSSSYNSPLHF | TGTGCCAGCAGCTCATCCTATAATTCACCCCTCCACTTT
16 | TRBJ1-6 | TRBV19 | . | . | CASSSALSSYNSPLHF | TGTGCCAGTAGTAGTGCGCTTAGCTCCTATAATTCACCCCTCCACTTT
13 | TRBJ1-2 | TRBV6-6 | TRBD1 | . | CASSWTGNYGYTF | TGTGCCAGCAGTTGGACAGGGAACTATGGCTACACCTTC
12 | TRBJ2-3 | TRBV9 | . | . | CASSAASDTQYF | TGTGCCAGCAGCGCCGCATCAGATACGCAGTATTTT
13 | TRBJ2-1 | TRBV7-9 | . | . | CASSLWGYNEQFF | TGTGCCAGCAGCTTGTGGGGTTACAATGAGCAGTTCTTC
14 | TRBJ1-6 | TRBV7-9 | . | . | CASSLNQGGSPLHF | TGTGCCAGCAGCTTAAACCAGGGTGGTTCACCCCTCCACTTT
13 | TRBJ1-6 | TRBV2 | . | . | CASSGQPNSPLHF | TGTGCCAGCAGCGGACAGCCTAATTCACCCCTCCACTTT
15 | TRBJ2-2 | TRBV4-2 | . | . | CASSQGADNTGELFF | TGTGCCAGCAGCCAAGGGGCCGATAACACCGGGGAGCTGTTTTTT
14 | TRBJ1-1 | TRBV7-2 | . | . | CASSLAWLNTEAFF | TGTGCCAGCAGCTTAGCTTGGTTGAACACTGAAGCTTTCTTT
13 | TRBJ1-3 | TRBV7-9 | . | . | CASSLNSRNTIYF | TGTGCCAGCAGCTTAAACTCTCGGAACACCATATATTTT
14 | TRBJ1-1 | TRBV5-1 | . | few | CASSWNTENTEAFF | TGCGCCAGCAGCTGGAATACAGAGAACACTGAAGCTTTCTTT
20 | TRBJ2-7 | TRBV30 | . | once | CAWTDWEAIIIVRGPGEQYF | TGTGCCTGGACAGACTGGGAAGCTATAATAATCGTTAGGGGCCCGGGGGAGCAGTACTTC
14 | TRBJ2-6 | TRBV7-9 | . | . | CASSIPTGANVLTF | TGTGCCAGCAGCATCCCGACTGGGGCCAACGTCCTGACTTTC
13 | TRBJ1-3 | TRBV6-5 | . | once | CASSSTGSDTIYF | TGTGCCAGCAGTTCTACAGGGTCGGACACCATATATTTT
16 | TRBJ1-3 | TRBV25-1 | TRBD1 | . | CASRAPGTGGLVSIYF | TGTGCCAGCAGGGCACCCGGGACAGGGGGATTAGTCTCCATATATTTT
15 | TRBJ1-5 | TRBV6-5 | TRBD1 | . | CASRPQGAGNQPQHF | TGTGCCAGCAGGCCCCAGGGGGCTGGCAATCAGCCCCAGCATTTT
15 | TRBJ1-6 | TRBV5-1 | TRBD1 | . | CASSLLQGTESPLHF | TGCGCCAGCAGCCTCCTACAGGGGACTGAGTCACCCCTCCACTTT
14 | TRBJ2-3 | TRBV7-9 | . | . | CASSLTVSLDTQYF | TGTGCCAGCAGCCTCACCGTGAGCTTAGATACGCAGTATTTT
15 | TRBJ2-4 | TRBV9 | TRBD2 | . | CASSSSGGAKNIQYF | TGTGCCAGCAGCTCTAGCGGGGGGGCCAAAAACATTCAGTACTTC
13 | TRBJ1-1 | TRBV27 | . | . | CASSVPNRVLSFF | TGTGCCAGCAGTGTACCTAACCGGGTCCTATCTTTCTTT
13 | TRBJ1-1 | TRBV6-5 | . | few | CASSPQGYTEAFF | TGTGCCAGCTCCCCCCAGGGTTACACTGAAGCTTTCTTT
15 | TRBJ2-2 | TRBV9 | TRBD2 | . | CASSVGGTSAGELFF | TGTGCCAGCAGCGTAGGAGGGACTAGCGCCGGGGAGCTGTTTTTT
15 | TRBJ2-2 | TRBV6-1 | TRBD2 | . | CASSVLAGDTGELFF | TGTGCCAGCAGTGTTTTAGCGGGGGACACCGGGGAGCTGTTTTTT
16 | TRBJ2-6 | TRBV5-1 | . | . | CASSPGLDSGANVLTF | TGCGCCAGCAGCCCGGGACTCGACTCTGGGGCCAACGTCCTGACTTTC
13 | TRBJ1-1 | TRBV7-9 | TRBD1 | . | CASSLLDRYEAFF | TGTGCCAGCAGCCTATTGGACAGGTATGAAGCTTTCTTT
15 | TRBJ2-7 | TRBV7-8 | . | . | CASSLSSAGYYEQYF | TGTGCCAGCAGCTTAAGCAGTGCGGGATACTACGAGCAGTACTTC
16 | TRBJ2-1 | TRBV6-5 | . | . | CASSYGEGDPTMKQFF | TGTGCCAGCAGTTACGGCGAAGGGGATCCTACAATGAAGCAGTTCTTC
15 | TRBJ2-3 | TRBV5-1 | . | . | CASSLAGVNSDTQYF | TGCGCCAGCAGCTTGGCAGGGGTAAATTCAGATACGCAGTATTTT
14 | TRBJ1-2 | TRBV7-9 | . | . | CASREEAGWGGYTF | TGTGCCAGCAGAGAAGAGGCGGGGTGGGGAGGCTACACCTTC
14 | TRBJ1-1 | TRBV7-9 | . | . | CASSLEGGVTEAFF | TGTGCCAGCAGCTTAGAGGGGGGCGTCACTGAAGCTTTCTTT
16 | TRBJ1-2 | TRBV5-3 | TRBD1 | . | CARRGAPSGQIYGYTF | TGTGCCAGAAGGGGGGCCCCGTCGGGACAGATCTATGGCTACACCTTC
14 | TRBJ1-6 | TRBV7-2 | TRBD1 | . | CASSSGTVNSPLHF | TGTGCCAGCAGCTCCGGGACAGTTAATTCACCCCTCCACTTT
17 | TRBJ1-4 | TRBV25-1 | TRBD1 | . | CASPSRDRGPSNEKLFF | TGTGCCAGCCCAAGTCGGGACAGGGGGCCCTCTAATGAAAAACTGTTTTTT
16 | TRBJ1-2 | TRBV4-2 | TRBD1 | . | CASSLPLPGQGYGYTF | TGTGCCAGCAGCCTCCCTCTGCCGGGACAGGGCTATGGCTACACCTTC
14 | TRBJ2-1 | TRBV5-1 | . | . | CASSLAGANNEQFF | TGCGCCAGCAGCTTGGCCGGGGCCAACAATGAGCAGTTCTTC
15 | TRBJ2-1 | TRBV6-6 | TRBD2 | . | CASSLSGDAYNEQFF | TGTGCCAGCAGTTTGAGCGGGGACGCCTACAATGAGCAGTTCTTC
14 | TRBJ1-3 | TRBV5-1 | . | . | CASKDGTSGNTIYF | TGCGCCAGCAAGGACGGGACCTCTGGAAACACCATATATTTT
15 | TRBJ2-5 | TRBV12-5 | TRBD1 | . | CASGPSTGGYETQYF | TGTGCTAGTGGTCCCTCGACAGGGGGCTACGAGACCCAGTACTTC
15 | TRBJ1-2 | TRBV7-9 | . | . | CASSLGVAGLYGYTF | TGTGCCAGCAGCTTAGGGGTAGCTGGACTCTATGGCTACACCTTC
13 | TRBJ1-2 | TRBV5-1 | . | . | CASSLPPDGRYTF | TGCGCCAGCAGCCTCCCCCCGGACGGGCGCTACACCTTC
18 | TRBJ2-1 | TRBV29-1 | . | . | CSVEDPSLWRISYNEQFF | TGCAGCGTTGAAGATCCCTCTCTGTGGCGGATCTCCTACAATGAGCAGTTCTTC
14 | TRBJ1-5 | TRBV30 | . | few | CAWNREISNQPQHF | TGTGCCTGGAATCGGGAGATCAGCAATCAGCCCCAGCATTTT
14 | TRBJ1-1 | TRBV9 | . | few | CASSVDRAGAEAFF | TGTGCCAGCAGCGTAGATCGGGCTGGCGCTGAAGCTTTCTTT